These T cell receptor beta chains were read from a single sample in a study of blood T cell repertoires in COVID-19. Repertoires were generated with immunoSEQ multiplex PCR, while TCRdb's copy carries only in-frame clones and drops some. The sample lists about 74,000 clones, 85% to 90% occurring once. What was sequenced was peripheral blood. These receptors originate from a woman of 80 years or more with active or convalescent COVID-19. Both conserved end residues are part of each CDR3. The D gene is left open where the match is weak. A row's size may be missing; if present it is once, few, many or a size class.

D	V	size	J	DNA	CDR3
.	TRBV12-3/TRBV12-4	.	TRBJ1-2	TGTGCCAGCAGTTTGAGCGGGGGCTACACCTTC	CASSLSGGYTF
.	TRBV3-1/TRBV3-2	.	TRBJ2-3	TGTGCCAGCAGCCAAGCAACCGGGACTTCCCAAATTCAGTATTTT	CASSQATGTSQIQYF
.	TRBV7-2	.	TRBJ1-2	TGTGCCAGCAGCCCAACCTCGGCAGGGACTCATGGCTACACCTTC	CASSPTSAGTHGYTF
TRBD1	TRBV19	.	TRBJ1-5	TGTGCCGTAGGACAGGGGGTCGGGCAGCCCCAGCATTTT	CAVGQGVGQPQHF
.	TRBV15	.	TRBJ1-5	TGTGCCACTGGGGTGGGGGCCCAAGAAGGTCAGCCCCAGCATTTT	CATGVGAQEGQPQHF
.	TRBV5-1	once	TRBJ2-3	TGCGCCAGCAGCTTGGAAGCGGCCGGCACAGATACGCAGTATTTT	CASSLEAAGTDTQYF
TRBD2	TRBV6-2/TRBV6-3	.	TRBJ2-5	TGTGCCAGCAGCCACCGGGGGGGCCCGGGGGAGACCCAGTACTTC	CASSHRGGPGETQYF
.	TRBV9	.	TRBJ1-4	TGTGCCAGCAGCGTAGATAGCGAGCATAATGAAAAACTGTTTTTT	CASSVDSEHNEKLFF
.	TRBV15	.	TRBJ1-3	TGTGCCACCAGCAGAGATTACAAAGATTCTGGAAACACCATATATTTT	CATSRDYKDSGNTIYF
.	TRBV7-2	.	TRBJ1-5	TGTGCCAGCAGCCTCGACAGATACAATCAGCCCCAGCATTTT	CASSLDRYNQPQHF
.	TRBV21-1	.	TRBJ2-3	TGTGCCAGCAGCAATAACCCGGGCGGGGCCACAGATACGCAGTATTTT	CASSNNPGGATDTQYF
TRBD1	TRBV14	.	TRBJ2-1	TGTGCCAGCAGCGCATGGACAGGGGGCAGGAATGAGCAGTTCTTC	CASSAWTGGRNEQFF
TRBD2	TRBV5-1	.	TRBJ2-3	TGCGCCAGCAGCTTGAGGCTAGCGGGAGGGTCCACAGATACGCAGTATTTT	CASSLRLAGGSTDTQYF
.	TRBV29-1	.	TRBJ2-1	TGCAGCGTTAGCCGGGGGGCCTCCTACAATGAGCAGTTCTTC	CSVSRGASYNEQFF
.	TRBV6-1	.	TRBJ1-2	TGTGCCAGCAGTGAAATGGCAGGCACCTATGGCTACACCTTC	CASSEMAGTYGYTF
TRBD2	TRBV10-3	.	TRBJ2-3	TGTGCCATCAACCCTGGGCTAAGAGCGGGGGCTCCGCAGTATTTT	CAINPGLRAGAPQYF
.	TRBV5-6	.	TRBJ1-5	TGTGCCAGCAGCTTGGGACCCCAAGGAGGTCAGCCCCAGCATTTT	CASSLGPQGGQPQHF
.	TRBV9	.	TRBJ2-1	TGTGCCAGCAGCGTGAGTAGCGGACTCTCCTACAATGAGCAGTTCTTC	CASSVSSGLSYNEQFF
TRBD1	TRBV18	.	TRBJ1-2	TGTGCCACCTGGACAGGAACGGGCTACACCTTC	CATWTGTGYTF
TRBD2	TRBV6-2/TRBV6-3	few	TRBJ2-1	TGTGCCAGCAGTTACCGTATTAGCGGGGAGGCCAGAAACAATGAGCAGTTCTTC	CASSYRISGEARNNEQFF
.	TRBV6-5	.	TRBJ1-5	TGTGCCAGCACCACGCGACCGGGGATCAGCCCCCAGCATTTT	CASTTRPGISPQHF
TRBD1	TRBV24-1	.	TRBJ2-6	TGTGCCACCAGTGATGCGGGACAGGCGGAGGTGATAGGATCTGGGGCCAACGTCCTGACTTTC	CATSDAGQAEVIGSGANVLTF
TRBD2	TRBV9	.	TRBJ2-1	TGTGCCAGCAGCGTAGTAGGAAGCGGGAGTGGGTACTACAATGAGCAGTTCTTC	CASSVVGSGSGYYNEQFF
.	TRBV11-3	.	TRBJ1-6	TGTGCCAGCAGCCCCCCCAGGGACGGAGGGTCACCCCTCCACTTT	CASSPPRDGGSPLHF
TRBD2	TRBV4-3	.	TRBJ2-3	TGCGCCAGCAGCCAGACCCAGCGGGGGGGCCTCGTAGATACGCAGTATTTT	CASSQTQRGGLVDTQYF
.	TRBV3-1/TRBV3-2	.	TRBJ2-7	TGTGCCAGCAGCCAAGAAGGAAACAGGGGACTCGAGCAGTACTTC	CASSQEGNRGLEQYF